The 15 T cell receptor beta chains given below trace back to one sample, sequenced in a study of blood T cell repertoires in COVID-19. Profiling relied on immunoSEQ multiplex PCR, and the TCRdb table lists in-frame clones only, not all of them. This table holds nearly 400,000 clones, around 92% found once. The sequenced material came from PBMCs or T cells enriched from blood (not recorded which). The receptors shown here come from a woman aged 25 to 45 who had recovered from COVID-19.

The chain carries TRBV29-1 and TRBJ1-2; perhaps TRBD1 as D (5 bases). Trimming shortened V by 4 bases and J by 4 bases, and 25 bases separated the two germline ends. This CDR3 has 17 amino acids. Looked up from germline, CDR1 is SQVTM and CDR2 is ANQGSEA. This CDR3 reads CSVVGGVGFFPGYGYTF. The DNA for the CDR3 is TGCAGCGTTGTAGGAGGGGTAGGTTTCTTCCCCGGCTATGGCTACACCTTC.

This chain connects TRBV29-1 to TRBJ1-2; unclear D gene. Germline CDR1 is SQVTM and CDR2 is ANQGSEA. V was pared by 7 bases and J by 2 bases, with 8 bases between. This CDR3 contains 11 residues. The CDR3 nucleotides are TGCAGCGCCGGTCCAAACTATGGCTACACCTTC. Encoded protein: CSAGPNYGYTF.

The chain carries TRBV28 and TRBJ1-4; D is undetermined. The CDR3 has 14 amino acids. Deletions cut 1 base from V and 5 bases from J, with 8 bases between. CDR1 is MDHEN, CDR2 SYDVKM, per germline. This CDR3 is CASSLLGRNEKLFF. The CDR3 coding sequence is TGTGCCAGCAGTTTATTGGGCCGAAATGAAAAACTGTTTTTT.

This rearrangement joins TRBV5-1 to TRBJ1-1, with D perhaps matching TRBD1 (6 bases). Germline V lookup: CDR1 SGHRS, CDR2 YFSETQ. Deletions cut 5 bases from V and 0 bases from J, with 20 bases between. CDR3 length: 17 residues. In DNA form, the CDR3 reads TGCGCCAGCAGACATGACAGGTCCCTCGGGATGAACACTGAAGCTTTCTTT. It translates to CASRHDRSLGMNTEAFF.

The V and J genes are TRBV24-1 and TRBJ1-2, with D possibly being TRBD1 (6 bases). Germline lookup yields CDR1 KGHDR and CDR2 SFDVKD. The CDR3 has 15 residues. V was cut by 6 bases and J by 2 bases, with 15 bases left in between. CDR3: CATSMPGTYNYGYTF. Written as DNA, the CDR3 is TGTGCCACCAGTATGCCCGGGACATACAACTATGGCTACACCTTC.

V and J are TRBV28 and TRBJ1-1; 9 bases align to TRBD1. Germline CDR1 MDHEN, CDR2 SYDVKM. This CDR3 comprises 17 residues. V was pared by 5 bases and J by 5 bases, with 15 bases of the junction left unmatched. CDR3 coding DNA: TGTGCCAGCAGTCTCTTATCATTGGGACAGGGATCTACTGAAGCTTTCTTT. Its translation is CASSLLSLGQGSTEAFF. Full variable domain (rest looked up from reference TRBV28 and TRBJ1-1): DVKVTQSSRYLVKRTGEKVFLECVQDMDHENMFWYRQDPGLGLRLIYFSYDVKMKEKGDIPEGYSVSREKKERFSLILESASTNQTSMYLCASSLLSLGQGSTEAFFGQGTRLTVV.

CDR3 DNA sequence: TGTGCTAGTGGTTTGGTATGGGAGGGCGGAGATACGCAGTATTTT. This encodes CASGLVWEGGDTQYF. This rearrangement joins TRBV12-5 to TRBJ2-3; 7 nucleotides agree with TRBD2. With 0 bases clipped from V and 5 bases from J, the junction kept 5 bases outside the gene matches. This CDR3 contains 15 residues. Looked up from germline, CDR1 is LGHNT and CDR2 is FRNRAP.

In this sample, this clone turned up once. This chain connects TRBV6-5 to TRBJ1-1; 10 bases are shared with TRBD1. This CDR3 has 15 residues. In germline, CDR1 is MNHEY, CDR2 SVGAGI. J gave up 3 bases and V 7 bases, and 8 bases lay outside the gene matches. CDR3 DNA: TGTGCCAGCACCAAGACAGGGGGCTTGGACACTGAAGCTTTCTTT. Translation gives CASTKTGGLDTEAFF.

This clone was recorded once. The rearrangement joins TRBV19 to TRBJ1-6, with 9 nucleotides matching TRBD1. V trimming: 0 bases; J trimming: 7 bases; junction bases outside the gene matches: 1. Germline V gene sequence: CDR1 LNHDA, CDR2 SQIVND (reference sequence). CDR3 length: 15 residues. CDR3 loop: CASSIDGQGNSPLHF. CDR3 in DNA: TGTGCCAGTAGTATAGATGGACAGGGGAATTCACCCCTCCACTTT.

The V call is TRBV5-1, the J call TRBJ2-3, with 11 bases aligning to TRBD2. This CDR3 has 19 amino acids. Germline V gene data show CDR1 as SGHRS and CDR2 as YFSETQ. Unmatched junction bases numbered 18, after V lost 2 bases and J lost 7 bases. As DNA, the CDR3 is TGCGCCAGCAGCTTACGCGCCTCCGGGACTAGCGGCCACGAAAATACGCAGTATTTT. Translated, it gives CASSLRASGTSGHENTQYF.

As concerns this clone: Other DNA sequences within the sample encode an identical CDR3. V is TRBV9 and J is TRBJ1-1; D is undetermined. This CDR3 region has 13 residues. V shed 0 bases and J shed 8 bases, with 11 bases lying between them. Germline V lookup: CDR1 SGDLS, CDR2 YYNGEE. CDR3 protein: CASSVGPRPEAFF. The CDR3 nucleotides read TGTGCCAGCAGCGTAGGGCCCAGGCCAGAAGCTTTCTTT.

The chain employs TRBV9 and TRBJ1-4; 8 bases are a match to TRBD1. V shed 4 bases and J 5 bases; nucleotides not matched to a gene: 7. The V gene's germline CDR1 is SGDLS and CDR2 YYNGEE. The CDR3 sequence is 15 residues long. DNA of the CDR3: TGTGCCAGCAGCTCCCGGACAGGGATCAATGAAAAACTGTTTTTT. Protein: CASSSRTGINEKLFF.

The V and J genes are TRBV2 and TRBJ1-1, with D perhaps matching TRBD1 (5 bases). Between the trimmed V and J ends, which lost 4 bases and 3 bases, there was a span of 15 bases. This CDR3 is 15 amino acids long. The germline V gene has CDR1 SNHLY and CDR2 FYNNEI. The CDR3 bases are TGTGCCAGCAGTGTATACATGACCAGGGACACTGAAGCTTTCTTT. Protein: CASSVYMTRDTEAFF. The full variable domain, completed using reference TRBV2 and TRBJ1-1, is EPEVTQTPSHQVTQMGQEVILRCVPISNHLYFYWYRQILGQKVEFLVSFYNNEISEKSEIFDDQFSVERPDGSNFTLKIRSTKLEDSAMYFCASSVYMTRDTEAFFGQGTRLTVV.

J is TRBJ1-1 and V is TRBV7-2; tentative D call: TRBD1 (6 bases). The V gene lost 2 bases and the J gene lost 4 bases, with 14 bases spanning the gap. The germline V gene has CDR1 SGHTA and CDR2 FQGNSA. This CDR3 comprises 15 residues. The CDR3 sequence is CASSLYRQAVTEAFF. CDR3 DNA sequence: TGTGCCAGCAGCTTATATCGACAGGCGGTCACTGAAGCTTTCTTT. The full variable domain, completed using reference TRBV7-2 and TRBJ1-1, is GAGVSQSPSNKVTEKGKDVELRCDPISGHTALYWYRQSLGQGLEFLIYFQGNSAPDKSGLPSDRFSAERTGGSVSTLTIQRTQQEDSAVYLCASSLYRQAVTEAFFGQGTRLTVV.

The rearrangement joins TRBV29-1 to TRBJ1-1, with TRBD1 identical over 9 bases. CDR1 is SQVTM and CDR2 is ANQGSEA in the germline V gene. Trimming took 7 bases from V and 8 from J; bases not matched to a gene: 14. CDR3 length equals 14 residues. This CDR3 reads CSGLGGQGDSEAFF. CDR3 DNA: TGCAGCGGACTGGGGGGACAGGGCGATTCGGAAGCTTTCTTT.